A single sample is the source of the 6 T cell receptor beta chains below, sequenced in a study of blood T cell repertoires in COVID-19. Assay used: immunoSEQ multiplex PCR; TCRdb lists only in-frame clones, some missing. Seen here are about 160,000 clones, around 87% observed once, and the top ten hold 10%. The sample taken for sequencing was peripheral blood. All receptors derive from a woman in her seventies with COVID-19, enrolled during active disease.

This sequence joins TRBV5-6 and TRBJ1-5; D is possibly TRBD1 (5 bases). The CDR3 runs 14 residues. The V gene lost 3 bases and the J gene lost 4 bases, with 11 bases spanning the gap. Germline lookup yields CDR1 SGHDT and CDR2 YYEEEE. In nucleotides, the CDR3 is TGTGCCAGCAGCTCGCTCCAGGGAAATCAGCCCCAGCATTTT. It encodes CASSSLQGNQPQHF.

The CDR3 nucleotides are TGCAGCGCTGGAGGGGATTTAGATGGCTACACCTTC. Translating it yields CSAGGDLDGYTF. The genes are TRBV29-1 and TRBJ1-2; D possibly corresponds to TRBD1 (5 bases). The CDR3 is made up of 12 amino acids. Germline V lookup: CDR1 SQVTM, CDR2 ANQGSEA. The V end was cut by 7 bases, the J end by 6 bases, with 15 bases between.

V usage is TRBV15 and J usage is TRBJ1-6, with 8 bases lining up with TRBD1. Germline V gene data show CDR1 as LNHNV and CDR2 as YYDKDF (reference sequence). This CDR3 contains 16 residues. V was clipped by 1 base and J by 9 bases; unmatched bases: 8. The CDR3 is CATSRGLGQVGSPLHF. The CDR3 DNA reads TGTGCCACCAGCAGAGGTCTGGGACAGGTTGGTTCACCCCTCCACTTT. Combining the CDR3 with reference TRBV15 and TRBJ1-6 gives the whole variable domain DAMVIQNPRYQVTQFGKPVTLSCSQTLNHNVMYWYQQKSSQAPKLLFHYYDKDFNNEADTPDNFQSRRPNTSFCFLDIRSPGLGDTAMYLCATSRGLGQVGSPLHFGNGTRLTVT.

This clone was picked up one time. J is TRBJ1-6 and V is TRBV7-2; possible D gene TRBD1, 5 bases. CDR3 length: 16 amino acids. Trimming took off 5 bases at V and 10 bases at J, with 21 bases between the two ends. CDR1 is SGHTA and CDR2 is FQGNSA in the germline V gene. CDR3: CASSESDTGSRSPLHF. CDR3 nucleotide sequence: TGTGCCAGCAGCGAGTCGGACACCGGCTCTCGATCACCCCTCCACTTT.

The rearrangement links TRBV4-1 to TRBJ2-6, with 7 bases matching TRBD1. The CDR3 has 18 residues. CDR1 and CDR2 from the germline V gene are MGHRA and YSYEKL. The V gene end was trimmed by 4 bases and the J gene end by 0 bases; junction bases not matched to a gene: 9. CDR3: CASSPSRTGNSGANVLTF. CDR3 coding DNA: TGCGCCAGCAGCCCCTCACGGACAGGCAACTCTGGGGCCAACGTCCTGACTTTC.

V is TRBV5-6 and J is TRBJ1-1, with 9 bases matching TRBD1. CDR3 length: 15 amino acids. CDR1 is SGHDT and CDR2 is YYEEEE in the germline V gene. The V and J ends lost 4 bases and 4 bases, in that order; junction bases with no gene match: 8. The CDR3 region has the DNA TGTGCCAGCAGCCGTGACAGGGGGATAGGCACTGAAGCTTTCTTT. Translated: CASSRDRGIGTEAFF.